These 15 T cell receptor beta chains share one sample of origin, sequenced in a study of blood T cell repertoires in COVID-19 (dated by TCRdb to about 2020). Library preparation was by the immunoSEQ multiplex PCR assay. The clones in this table, taken by TCRdb from immuneACCESS, are in-frame only. Not every clone is retained; where verified, under half of the shortfall comes from an unresolved V gene, and the cause of the rest is unknown. For this sample there are 150,000 to 200,000 clones; roughly nine tenths appear just once. In total, the top ten clones hold under 3% of the sample. The sequencing sample was made of PBMCs or T cells enriched from blood (not recorded which). The receptors here all came from a woman between 40 and 50 years old with acute COVID-19.

The rearrangement links TRBV30 to TRBJ1-2, with 7 bases lining up with TRBD1. Per germline, CDR1 GTSNPN and CDR2 SVGIG (reference sequence). The CDR3 runs 15 residues. J lost 2 bases, V lost 4 bases, and 10 bases had no gene match. The CDR3 is CAWTPLDRPNYGYTF. In nucleotides, the CDR3 is TGTGCCTGGACACCACTGGACAGGCCGAACTATGGCTACACCTTC.

In its sample, this clone was seen once. This chain connects TRBV3-1 (or the pseudogene TRBV3-2) to TRBJ1-3; D remains unclear. The germline CDR1 and CDR2 sequences are LGHDT and YNNKEL (reference sequence). There are 12 residues in the CDR3. V was shortened by 1 base and J by 4 bases, with 2 bases between the two germline ends. CDR3 in DNA: TGTGCCAGCAGCCAAGCGGGAAACACCATATATTTT. It translates to CASSQAGNTIYF.

V usage is TRBV29-1 and J usage is TRBJ1-4; D uncertain. CDR3 size: 14 residues. Germline V gene lookup returns CDR1 SQVTM and CDR2 ANQGSEA. Trimming shortened V by 4 bases and J by 0 bases, and 9 bases separated the two germline ends. The CDR3 here is CSVAGLATNEKLFF. The CDR3 nucleotides read TGCAGCGTTGCAGGCCTTGCAACTAATGAAAAACTGTTTTTT.

The chain joins TRBV4-2 to TRBJ1-1, with no clear D. V shed 0 bases and J shed 4 bases, with 9 bases lying between them. The CDR3 sequence is 14 residues long. Germline-derived CDR1 and CDR2 are LGHNA and YNFKEQ. The CDR3 DNA reads TGTGCCAGCAGCCAAGAATATAGAAGCACTGAAGCTTTCTTT. Translated, it gives CASSQEYRSTEAFF.

The rearrangement joins TRBV6-5 to TRBJ2-1; 12 nucleotides agree with TRBD2. This CDR3 region has 14 residues. The trim removed 6 bases at V and 8 bases at J, leaving 5 bases unmatched. Germline V CDR1 and CDR2: MNHEY, SVGAGI. The CDR3 is CASRLAGGPDEQFF. The CDR3 DNA reads as TGTGCCAGCAGGCTAGCGGGAGGGCCGGATGAGCAGTTCTTC.

The rearrangement uses TRBV6-2 or TRBV6-3 and TRBJ2-1; TRBD1 matches at 10 bases. CDR1 is MNHEY and CDR2 is SVGEGT in the germline V gene. CDR3 size: 16 residues. Trimming took 4 bases from V and 1 from J; bases not matched to a gene: 4. CDR3 in amino acids: CASSSRTGGSYNEQFF. The CDR3 DNA follows: TGTGCCAGCAGTTCCCGGACAGGGGGATCCTACAATGAGCAGTTCTTC.

This chain links TRBV7-9 with TRBJ1-5; D is perhaps TRBD1 (5 bases). With 1 base removed from V and 2 bases from J, the gap between germline ends came to 21 bases. The CDR3 has 19 residues. The germline gives CDR1 SEHNR, CDR2 FQNEAQ (reference sequence). In DNA, the CDR3 is TGTGCCAGCAGCTTAGGGGCCGGGACGGGAGAGATCGGCAATCAGCCCCAGCATTTT. Its translation: CASSLGAGTGEIGNQPQHF.

V usage is TRBV7-8 and J usage is TRBJ2-1, with TRBD1 identical over 7 bases. Germline CDR1 is SGHVS and CDR2 is FQNEAQ. Trimming removed 5 bases from V and 6 bases from J; junction bases left unmatched: 19. This CDR3 has 18 amino acids. The CDR3 region has the DNA TGTGCCAGCAGCCCAAAGCCCCGTGACAGGGTGGGCTCCAATGAGCAGTTCTTC. Translation gives CASSPKPRDRVGSNEQFF.

This clone was seen only a few times. The V call is TRBV28, the J call TRBJ1-4; TRBD1 matches at 7 bases. This CDR3 is built from 12 residues. Germline CDR1 and CDR2: MDHEN and SYDVKM. In DNA, the CDR3 is TGTGGCTCAGGGGGTCACAATGAAAAACTGTTTTTT. Protein sequence: CGSGGHNEKLFF.

The chain carries TRBV7-2 and TRBJ1-5; D may be TRBD1 (6 bases). The CDR3 has 15 residues. Germline V gene data show CDR1 as SGHTA and CDR2 as FQGNSA. V dropped 1 base and J dropped 7 bases, with 14 bases sitting between them. CDR3 sequence: CASSLGGGSSQPQHF. Written as DNA, the CDR3 is TGTGCCAGCAGCTTAGGAGGGGGTAGCTCCCAGCCCCAGCATTTT.

The rearrangement uses TRBV5-1 and TRBJ2-6, with unresolved D. Germline V CDR1 and CDR2: SGHRS, YFSETQ. The CDR3 extends over 14 amino acids. V lost 1 base and J lost 1, with 3 bases in between. CDR3 protein: CASSLLSGANVLTF. In DNA form, the CDR3 reads TGCGCCAGCAGCTTGCTATCTGGGGCCAACGTCCTGACTTTC. The complete variable domain, with remaining parts taken from reference TRBV5-1 and TRBJ2-6, reads KAGVTQTPRYLIKTRGQQVTLSCSPISGHRSVSWYQQTPGQGLQFLFEYFSETQRNKGNFPGRFSGRQFSNSRSEMNVSTLELGDSALYLCASSLLSGANVLTFGAGSRLTVL.

The genes are TRBV7-8 and TRBJ1-6, with TRBD1 identical over 10 bases. This CDR3 spans 17 amino acids. V gave up 5 bases and J gave up 9 bases; unmatched junction bases: 13. Germline lookup yields CDR1 SGHVS and CDR2 FQNEAQ. In DNA, the CDR3 is TGTGCCAGCAGCACAACGGGACAGGGGATTAGAGGTTCACCCCTCCACTTT. Its protein is CASSTTGQGIRGSPLHF.

V usage is TRBV19 and J usage is TRBJ1-2, with 9 bases matching TRBD1. This CDR3 is 18 amino acids long. The V segment lost 7 bases and the J segment 6 bases; nucleotides outside the gene matches: 21. CDR1 LNHDA and CDR2 SQIVND come from the germline V gene (reference sequence). CDR3 residues: CASTLTLTGTGLMDGYTF. The DNA for the CDR3 is TGTGCCAGTACCTTAACCCTAACCGGGACAGGGCTAATGGATGGCTACACCTTC.

This chain joins TRBV4-2 and TRBJ1-5; D may be TRBD1 (5 bases). Germline V gene data show CDR1 as LGHNA and CDR2 as YNFKEQ. Trimming stripped 3 bases from V and 1 base from J, with 16 bases between. This CDR3 has 17 residues. CDR3 loop: CASSHFSGGVSNQPQHF. CDR3 DNA: TGTGCCAGCAGCCATTTCTCGGGGGGGGTCAGCAATCAGCCCCAGCATTTT.

The chain couples TRBV19 to TRBJ2-3, with 13 bases identical to TRBD2. Germline CDR1 LNHDA, CDR2 SQIVND (reference sequence). V trimming: 8 bases; J trimming: 6 bases; junction bases outside the gene matches: 11. The CDR3 extends over 16 amino acids. The CDR3 protein is CASSPTSGGSGDTQYF. The CDR3 DNA sequence: TGTGCCAGTTCCCCGACTAGCGGGGGGTCGGGGGATACGCAGTATTTT. Combining the CDR3 with reference TRBV19 and TRBJ2-3 gives the whole variable domain DGGITQSPKYLFRKEGQNVTLSCEQNLNHDAMYWYRQDPGQGLRLIYYSQIVNDFQKGDIAEGYSVSREKKESFPLTVTSAQKNPTAFYLCASSPTSGGSGDTQYFGPGTRLTVL.